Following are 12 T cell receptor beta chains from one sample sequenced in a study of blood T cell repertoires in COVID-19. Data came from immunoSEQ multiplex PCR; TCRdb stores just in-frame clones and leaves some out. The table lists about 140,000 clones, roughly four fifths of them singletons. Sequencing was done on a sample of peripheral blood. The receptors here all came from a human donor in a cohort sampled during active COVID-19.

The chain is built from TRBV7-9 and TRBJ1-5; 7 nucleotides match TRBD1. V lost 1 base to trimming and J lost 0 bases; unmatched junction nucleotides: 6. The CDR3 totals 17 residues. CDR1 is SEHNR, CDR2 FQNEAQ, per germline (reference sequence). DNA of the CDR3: TGTGCCAGCAGCTTAGGGACAGGTGAAATTAGCAATCAGCCCCAGCATTTT. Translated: CASSLGTGEISNQPQHF. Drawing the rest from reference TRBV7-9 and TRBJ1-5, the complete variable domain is DTGVSQNPRHKITKRGQNVTFRCDPISEHNRLYWYRQTLGQGPEFLTYFQNEAQLEKSRLLSDRFSAERPKGSFSTLEIQRTEQGDSAMYLCASSLGTGEISNQPQHFGDGTRLSIL.

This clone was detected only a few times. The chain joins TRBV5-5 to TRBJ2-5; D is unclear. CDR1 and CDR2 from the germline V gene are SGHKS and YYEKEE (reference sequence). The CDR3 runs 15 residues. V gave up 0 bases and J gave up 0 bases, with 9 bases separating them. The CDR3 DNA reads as TGTGCCAGCAGCTTGGTTCCGACAAACCAAGAGACCCAGTACTTC. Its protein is CASSLVPTNQETQYF.

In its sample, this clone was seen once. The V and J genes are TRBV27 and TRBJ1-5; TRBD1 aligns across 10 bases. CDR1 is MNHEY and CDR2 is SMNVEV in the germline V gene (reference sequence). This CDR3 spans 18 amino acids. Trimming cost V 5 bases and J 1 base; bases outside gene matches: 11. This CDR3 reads CASSQLTGGVGSNQPQHF. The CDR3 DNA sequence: TGTGCCAGCAGTCAACTGACAGGGGGCGTAGGGAGCAATCAGCCCCAGCATTTT.

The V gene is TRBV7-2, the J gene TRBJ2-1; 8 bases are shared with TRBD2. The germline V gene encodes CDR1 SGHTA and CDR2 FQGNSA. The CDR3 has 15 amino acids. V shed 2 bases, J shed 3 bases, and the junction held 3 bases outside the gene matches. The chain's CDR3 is CASSLRGGLYNEQFF. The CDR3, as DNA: TGTGCCAGCAGCTTACGGGGGGGCCTCTACAATGAGCAGTTCTTC.

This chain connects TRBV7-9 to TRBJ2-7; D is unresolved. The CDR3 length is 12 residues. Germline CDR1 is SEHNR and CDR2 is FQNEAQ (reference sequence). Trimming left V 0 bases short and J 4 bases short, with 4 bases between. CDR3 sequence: CASSLAPYEQYF. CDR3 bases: TGTGCCAGCAGCTTAGCCCCTTACGAGCAGTACTTC.

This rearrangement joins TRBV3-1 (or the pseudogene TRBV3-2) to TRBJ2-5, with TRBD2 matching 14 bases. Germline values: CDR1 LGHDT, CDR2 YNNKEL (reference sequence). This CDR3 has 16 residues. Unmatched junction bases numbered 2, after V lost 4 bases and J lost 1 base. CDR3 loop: CASSLGTSGGQETQYF. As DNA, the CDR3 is TGTGCCAGCAGCCTAGGGACTAGCGGGGGCCAAGAGACCCAGTACTTC.

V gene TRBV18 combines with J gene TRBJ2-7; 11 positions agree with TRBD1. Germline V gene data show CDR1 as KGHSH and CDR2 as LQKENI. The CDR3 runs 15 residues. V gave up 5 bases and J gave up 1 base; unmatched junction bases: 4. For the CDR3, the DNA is TGTGCCAGCTCATTTGGACAGGGGGCGTCCTACGAGCAGTACTTC. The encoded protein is CASSFGQGASYEQYF.

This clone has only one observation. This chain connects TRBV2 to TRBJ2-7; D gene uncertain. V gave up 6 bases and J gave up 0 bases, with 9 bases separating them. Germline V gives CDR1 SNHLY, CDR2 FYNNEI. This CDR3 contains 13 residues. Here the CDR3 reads CASRQNPSYEQYF. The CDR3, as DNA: TGTGCCAGCAGACAGAATCCCTCCTACGAGCAGTACTTC.

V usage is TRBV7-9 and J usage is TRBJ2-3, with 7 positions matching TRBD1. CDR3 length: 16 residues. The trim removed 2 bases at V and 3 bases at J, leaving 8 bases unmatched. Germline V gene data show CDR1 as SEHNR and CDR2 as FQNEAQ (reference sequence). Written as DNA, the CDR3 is TGTGCCAGCAGCTTATCTACTAGGGGGCTAACAGATACGCAGTATTTT. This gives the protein CASSLSTRGLTDTQYF.

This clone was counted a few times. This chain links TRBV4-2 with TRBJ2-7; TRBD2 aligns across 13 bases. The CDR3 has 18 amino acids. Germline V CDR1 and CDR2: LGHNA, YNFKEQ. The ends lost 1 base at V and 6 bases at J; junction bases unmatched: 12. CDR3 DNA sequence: TGTGCCAGCAGCCAAGGAAAGGGAACTAGCGGGGGGGAGGGCGAGCAGTACTTC. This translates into CASSQGKGTSGGEGEQYF.

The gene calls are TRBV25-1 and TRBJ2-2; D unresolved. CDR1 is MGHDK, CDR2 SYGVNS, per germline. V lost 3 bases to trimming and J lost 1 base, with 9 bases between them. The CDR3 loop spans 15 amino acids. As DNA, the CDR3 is TGTGCCAGCAGTGATTTCTCTGTGAACACCGGGGAGCTGTTTTTT. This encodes CASSDFSVNTGELFF. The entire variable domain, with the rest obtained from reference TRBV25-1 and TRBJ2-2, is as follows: EADIYQTPRYLVIGTGKKITLECSQTMGHDKMYWYQQDPGMELHLIHYSYGVNSTEKGDLSSESTVSRIRTEHFPLTLESARPSHTSQYLCASSDFSVNTGELFFGEGSRLTVL.

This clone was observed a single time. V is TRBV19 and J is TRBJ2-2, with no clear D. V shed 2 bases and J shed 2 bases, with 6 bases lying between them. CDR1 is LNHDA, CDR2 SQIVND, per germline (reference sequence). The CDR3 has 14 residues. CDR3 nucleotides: TGTGCCAGTAGTATAAACCTAAACACCGGGGAGCTGTTTTTT. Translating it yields CASSINLNTGELFF.